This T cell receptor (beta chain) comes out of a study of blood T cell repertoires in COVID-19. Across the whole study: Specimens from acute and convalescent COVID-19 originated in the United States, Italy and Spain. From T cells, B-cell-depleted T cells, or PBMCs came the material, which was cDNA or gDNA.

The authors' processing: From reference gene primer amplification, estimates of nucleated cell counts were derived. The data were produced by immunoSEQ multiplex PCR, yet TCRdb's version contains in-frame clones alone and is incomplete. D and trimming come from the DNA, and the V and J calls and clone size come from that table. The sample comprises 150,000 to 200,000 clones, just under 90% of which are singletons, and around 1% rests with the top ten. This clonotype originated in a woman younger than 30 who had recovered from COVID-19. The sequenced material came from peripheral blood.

CDR3 DNA: TGTGCCAGCAGTTTAGCCAGCTCTGGAAACACCATATATTTT. Its protein product is CASSLASSGNTIYF. This chain links TRBV27 with TRBJ1-3; D is unresolved. The CDR3 runs to 14 residues. Per germline, CDR1 MNHEY and CDR2 SMNVEV (reference sequence). Trimming shortened V by 2 bases and J by 0 bases, and 5 bases separated the two germline ends.